These 28 T cell receptor beta chains were sequenced from one sample in a study of blood T cell repertoires in COVID-19. Generated by immunoSEQ multiplex PCR, the TCRdb table keeps only in-frame clones and is missing some. The table records fewer than 150,000 clones, roughly 84% of them present only once. Sequences were obtained from peripheral blood. These receptors originate from a woman in her sixties or seventies who had recovered from COVID-19.

The CDR3 bases are TGTGCCAGCAGCGCATCGACTAGCGGGAACACCGGGGAGCTGTTTTTT. Protein product: CASSASTSGNTGELFF. The gene calls are TRBV9 and TRBJ2-2, with 9 bases matching TRBD2. The CDR3 has 16 residues. V shed 3 bases, J shed 1 base, and the junction held 4 bases outside the gene matches. Germline CDR1 SGDLS, CDR2 YYNGEE.

This chain joins TRBV15 and TRBJ2-3, with a possible D match to TRBD2 (7 bases). Germline values: CDR1 LNHNV, CDR2 YYDKDF (reference sequence). The V gene lost 0 bases and the J gene lost 3 bases, with 25 bases spanning the gap. The CDR3 spans 20 residues. CDR3 nucleotides: TGTGCCACCAGCAGAGATACGGCCGGCGGGGGCAGGGTGAGGACAGATACGCAGTATTTT. This gives the protein CATSRDTAGGGRVRTDTQYF.

This chain connects TRBV5-1 to TRBJ1-3; D possibly corresponds to TRBD1 (6 bases). The CDR3 totals 15 residues. Per germline, CDR1 SGHRS and CDR2 YFSETQ. Trimming cost V 1 base and J 1 base, with 9 bases left between them. The CDR3, as DNA: TGCGCCAGCAGCTTGCTACAGGGTTCTGGAAACACCATATATTTT. As protein: CASSLLQGSGNTIYF. Drawing the rest from reference TRBV5-1 and TRBJ1-3, the complete variable domain is KAGVTQTPRYLIKTRGQQVTLSCSPISGHRSVSWYQQTPGQGLQFLFEYFSETQRNKGNFPGRFSGRQFSNSRSEMNVSTLELGDSALYLCASSLLQGSGNTIYFGEGSWLTVV.

The count of this clone is one. The rearrangement joins TRBV2 to TRBJ2-7; 9 nucleotides line up with TRBD1. This CDR3 contains 13 residues. Germline V gene data show CDR1 as SNHLY and CDR2 as FYNNEI. V shed 6 bases and J 6 bases; nucleotides not matched to a gene: 6. The chain's CDR3 is CASSTGGSGEQYF. In DNA, the CDR3 is TGTGCCAGCAGCACAGGGGGCTCGGGCGAGCAGTACTTC.

The gene calls are TRBV27 and TRBJ2-7, with TRBD2 matching 8 bases. J lost 4 bases, V lost 5 bases, and 4 bases had no gene match. The CDR3 has 13 amino acids. From germline, CDR1 is MNHEY and CDR2 SMNVEV (reference sequence). The CDR3 nucleotides read TGTGCCAGCAGTCCCCGGGGGGGGTACGAGCAGTACTTC. It codes for CASSPRGGYEQYF.

The chain combines TRBV7-2 with TRBJ2-4; 7 nucleotides match TRBD2. The CDR3 has 16 amino acids. Per germline, CDR1 SGHTA and CDR2 FQGNSA. J was trimmed by 7 bases and V by 7 bases; bases with no gene match: 16. DNA for the CDR3: TGTGCCAGCACCCAGGACGTCGCGCGAGCGGGGAACATTCAGTACTTC. It is translated as CASTQDVARAGNIQYF.

The V and J genes are TRBV27 and TRBJ2-1, with 11 bases fitting TRBD1. CDR1 and CDR2 (germline): MNHEY, SMNVEV (reference sequence). This CDR3 spans 20 amino acids. The V and J ends lost 5 bases and 5 bases, in that order; junction bases with no gene match: 20. As DNA, the CDR3 is TGTGCCAGCAGTAGCCTGGACAGGGGGCGAGGGCGGGGGCGCCACAATGAGCAGTTCTTC. This encodes CASSSLDRGRGRGRHNEQFF.

This chain connects TRBV7-7 to TRBJ1-1; TRBD1 matches 7 bases. The CDR3 consists of 13 residues. Losses at the gene ends were 1 base for V and 4 bases for J; bases not matched to a gene: 0. From germline, CDR1 is SSHAT and CDR2 FNYEAQ (reference sequence). DNA of the CDR3: TGTGCCAGCAGCTTAGACAGGGGCACTGAAGCTTTCTTT. Residues: CASSLDRGTEAFF.

The chain is built from TRBV18 and TRBJ2-7, with TRBD1 identical over 8 bases. Germline values: CDR1 KGHSH, CDR2 LQKENI. This CDR3 has 18 amino acids. J lost 0 bases, V lost 3 bases, and 13 bases had no gene match. CDR3 coding DNA: TGTGCCAGCTCACCCCGGGACAGGTCGCGCATTAGCTCCTACGAGCAGTACTTC. Encoded protein: CASSPRDRSRISSYEQYF. Drawing the rest from reference TRBV18 and TRBJ2-7, the complete variable domain is NAGVMQNPRHLVRRRGQEARLRCSPMKGHSHVYWYRQLPEEGLKFMVYLQKENIIDESGMPKERFSAEFPKEGPSILRIQQVVRGDSAAYFCASSPRDRSRISSYEQYFGPGTRLTVT.

The chain is built from TRBV20-1 and TRBJ2-3; D is unresolved. This CDR3 comprises 10 residues. V lost 3 bases, J lost 6 bases, and 4 bases lay in between. Germline CDR1 and CDR2: DFQATT and SNEGSKA (reference sequence). The CDR3 loop reads CSASLDTQYF. Written as DNA, the CDR3 is TGCAGTGCTAGTCTTGATACGCAGTATTTT.

In regard to this clone: One end of the junction does not line up with germline, which may come from a read error. The V and J genes are TRBV6-6 and TRBJ1-5; 10 bases map to TRBD1. Germline lookup yields CDR1 MNHNY and CDR2 SVGAGI (reference sequence). The CDR3 sequence is 15 residues long. The CDR3 reads CAGSYGQGVNQPQHF. In DNA form, the CDR3 reads TGTGCCGGCAGTTACGGACAGGGGGTCAATCAGCCCCAGCATTTT.

The chain combines TRBV24-1 with TRBJ2-3; perhaps TRBD2 as D (6 bases). V gave up 1 base and J gave up 4 bases, with 29 bases separating them. CDR3 size: 21 residues. Germline assignment: CDR1 KGHDR and CDR2 SFDVKD. The CDR3: CATSDFGRGAGSIVGADTQYF. CDR3 DNA sequence: TGTGCCACCAGTGATTTTGGTCGGGGTGCGGGATCGATAGTTGGCGCAGATACGCAGTATTTT.

V usage is TRBV24-1 and J usage is TRBJ2-7; a possible D gene is TRBD1 (7 bases). Germline V gene data show CDR1 as KGHDR and CDR2 as SFDVKD. The V gene lost 3 bases and the J gene lost 6 bases, with 17 bases spanning the gap. This CDR3 has 15 amino acids. For the CDR3, the DNA is TGTGCCACCAGTGATACGGCAGGGGGGCTTAGCGAGCAGTACTTC. It encodes CATSDTAGGLSEQYF.

Written as DNA, the CDR3 is TGTGCCAGCAGCTTAGCGTACGGGGAGCTGTTTTTT. Its protein is CASSLAYGELFF. The rearrangement joins TRBV7-2 to TRBJ2-2, with D unclear. V lost 0 bases, J lost 7 bases, and 3 bases lay in between. This CDR3 region has 12 residues. The germline CDR1 and CDR2 sequences are SGHTA and FQGNSA.

V usage is TRBV18 and J usage is TRBJ2-5; TRBD1 might be the D (6 bases). The CDR3 is 14 residues long. Germline V gene data show CDR1 as KGHSH and CDR2 as LQKENI. With 3 bases removed from V and 3 bases from J, the gap between germline ends came to 11 bases. The CDR3 loop reads CASSPRDNKETQYF. CDR3 nucleotides: TGTGCCAGCTCACCCCGGGACAACAAAGAGACCCAGTACTTC.

The chain has TRBV7-8 and TRBJ1-1; tentatively, D is TRBD1 (5 bases). The CDR3 length is 15 residues. Germline values: CDR1 SGHVS, CDR2 FQNEAQ. The V and J ends lost 2 bases and 8 bases respectively, with 18 bases between them. The CDR3 coding sequence is TGTGCCAGCAGCTTAAATGGGGCTGCCTTGGGGGAAGCTTTCTTT. Translated, it gives CASSLNGAALGEAFF.

This clone came up once. The rearrangement links TRBV11-2 to TRBJ2-3; 9 nucleotides align to TRBD2. After removal of 6 bases from V and 4 bases from J, the junction contained 11 bases not matched to a gene. The CDR3 is 16 amino acids. The V gene's germline CDR1 is SGHAT and CDR2 FQNNGV. This CDR3 is CASRVLGRGGPDTQYF. As DNA, the CDR3 is TGTGCCAGCAGAGTCCTGGGGCGGGGGGGCCCAGATACGCAGTATTTT. The variable domain in full, with the rest retrieved from reference TRBV11-2 and TRBJ2-3, is EAGVAQSPRYKIIEKRQSVAFWCNPISGHATLYWYQQILGQGPKLLIQFQNNGVVDDSQLPKDRFSAERLKGVDSTLKIQPAKLEDSAVYLCASRVLGRGGPDTQYFGPGTRLTVL.

This clone is a singleton in its sample. This chain connects TRBV5-4 to TRBJ2-1; 7 positions match TRBD1. V was clipped by 4 bases and J by 5 bases; unmatched bases: 3. This CDR3 has 13 residues. From germline, CDR1 is SGHNT and CDR2 YYREEE (reference sequence). This chain's CDR3 is CASSTGTDNEQFF. CDR3 bases: TGTGCCAGCAGCACCGGGACAGACAATGAGCAGTTCTTC. Complete variable domain (other parts from reference TRBV5-4 and TRBJ2-1): ETGVTQSPTHLIKTRGQQVTLRCSSQSGHNTVSWYQQALGQGPQFIFQYYREEENGRGNFPPRFSGLQFPNYSSELNVNALELDDSALYLCASSTGTDNEQFFGPGTRLTVL.

The count of this clone is one. This chain uses TRBV5-5 with TRBJ2-7; D gene ambiguous. CDR3 length equals 12 residues. The germline V gene encodes CDR1 SGHKS and CDR2 YYEKEE (reference sequence). Trimming stripped 0 bases from V and 4 bases from J, with 5 bases between. Here the CDR3 reads CASSLGVYEQYF. DNA of the CDR3: TGTGCCAGCAGCTTGGGCGTGTACGAGCAGTACTTC.

The gene calls are TRBV28 and TRBJ1-4; 8 bases are shared with TRBD1. Per the germline V gene, CDR1 is MDHEN and CDR2 is SYDVKM. Trimming cost V 5 bases and J 0 bases; bases outside gene matches: 5. This CDR3 comprises 16 residues. The CDR3 here is CASSLPGQATNEKLFF. Written as DNA, the CDR3 is TGTGCCAGCAGTCTACCGGGACAGGCAACTAATGAAAAACTGTTTTTT.

The chain couples TRBV27 to TRBJ1-6, with D perhaps matching TRBD1 (6 bases). CDR3 size: 12 residues. Trimming took off 2 bases at V and 11 bases at J, with 7 bases between the two ends. Germline V gene lookup returns CDR1 MNHEY and CDR2 SMNVEV (reference sequence). The CDR3, as DNA: TGTGCCAGCAGTTTACCAGGGGCACCCCTCCACTTT. This sequence encodes CASSLPGAPLHF.

The V and J genes are TRBV27 and TRBJ2-7; 7 positions match TRBD2. The length of the CDR3 is 14 residues. Germline values: CDR1 MNHEY, CDR2 SMNVEV (reference sequence). J gave up 7 bases and V 0 bases, and 6 bases lay outside the gene matches. This chain's CDR3 is CASSLSTSAGEQYF. The CDR3 DNA follows: TGTGCCAGCAGTTTATCTACTAGCGCGGGGGAGCAGTACTTC.

V gene TRBV15 combines with J gene TRBJ2-7; maybe TRBD1 (5 bases). The V gene lost 5 bases and the J gene lost 5 bases, with 10 bases spanning the gap. The CDR3 loop spans 12 amino acids. CDR1 is LNHNV and CDR2 is YYDKDF in the germline V gene (reference sequence). The CDR3 is CATSQGFHEQYF. CDR3 DNA: TGTGCCACCAGCCAGGGTTTCCACGAGCAGTACTTC.

This rearrangement joins TRBV7-8 to TRBJ2-1, with D possibly being TRBD2 (5 bases). Germline CDR1 SGHVS, CDR2 FQNEAQ. The CDR3 extends over 16 amino acids. The V gene lost 3 bases and the J gene lost 0 bases, with 12 bases spanning the gap. The CDR3: CASSFRGLSSYNEQFF. CDR3 nucleotides: TGTGCCAGCAGCTTCCGCGGACTTAGCTCCTACAATGAGCAGTTCTTC.

This rearrangement joins TRBV27 to TRBJ1-3; the D gene is possibly TRBD1 (5 bases). The CDR3 length is 15 residues. V shed 5 bases and J shed 0 bases, with 11 bases lying between them. Germline-derived CDR1 and CDR2 are MNHEY and SMNVEV (reference sequence). The CDR3 DNA reads TGTGCCAGCAGTGACGACGGGGGCTCTGGAAACACCATATATTTT. It specifies CASSDDGGSGNTIYF.

As to this clone: Other DNA sequences from this sample encode an identical CDR3 as well. This sequence joins TRBV18 and TRBJ2-4; 8 bases line up with TRBD1. V lost 4 bases and J lost 2; bases outside the gene matches: 1. The CDR3 spans 14 residues. Germline V lookup: CDR1 KGHSH, CDR2 LQKENI. The CDR3 reads CASSRTGTKNIQYF. CDR3 in DNA: TGTGCCAGCTCACGGACAGGGACCAAAAACATTCAGTACTTC.

For this clone: The junction does not match germline at one end; this may be a read error. This chain joins TRBV19 and TRBJ2-4; TRBD1 matches 9 bases. The CDR3 is 17 amino acids. Germline V gives CDR1 LNHDA, CDR2 SQIVND (reference sequence). The CDR3 region is CASRSGTGYEGKNIQYF. Written as DNA, the CDR3 is TGTGCGAGTAGGAGCGGGACAGGGTACGAGGGCAAAAACATTCAGTACTTC. The full variable domain, its missing parts supplied by reference TRBV19 and TRBJ2-4, is DGGITQSPKYLFRKEGQNVTLSCEQNLNHDAMYWYRQDPGQGLRLIYYSQIVNDFQKGDIAEGYSVSREKKESFPLTVTSAQKNPTAFYLCASRSGTGYEGKNIQYFGAGTRLSVL.

This chain links TRBV30 with TRBJ1-1; weak D call: TRBD1 (5 bases). The CDR3 totals 17 residues. The germline gives CDR1 GTSNPN, CDR2 SVGIG (reference sequence). The V end lost 4 bases, the J end lost 6 bases, and 27 bases lay between the germline ends. CDR3 region: CAWKMGYQAGRGSEAFF. Here the CDR3 DNA reads TGTGCCTGGAAGATGGGTTATCAGGCAGGGAGGGGATCTGAAGCTTTCTTT. Drawing the rest from reference TRBV30 and TRBJ1-1, the complete variable domain is SQTIHQWPATLVQPVGSPLSLECTVEGTSNPNLYWYRQAAGRGLQLLFYSVGIGQISSEVPQNLSASRPQDRQFILSSKKLLLSDSGFYLCAWKMGYQAGRGSEAFFGQGTRLTVV.